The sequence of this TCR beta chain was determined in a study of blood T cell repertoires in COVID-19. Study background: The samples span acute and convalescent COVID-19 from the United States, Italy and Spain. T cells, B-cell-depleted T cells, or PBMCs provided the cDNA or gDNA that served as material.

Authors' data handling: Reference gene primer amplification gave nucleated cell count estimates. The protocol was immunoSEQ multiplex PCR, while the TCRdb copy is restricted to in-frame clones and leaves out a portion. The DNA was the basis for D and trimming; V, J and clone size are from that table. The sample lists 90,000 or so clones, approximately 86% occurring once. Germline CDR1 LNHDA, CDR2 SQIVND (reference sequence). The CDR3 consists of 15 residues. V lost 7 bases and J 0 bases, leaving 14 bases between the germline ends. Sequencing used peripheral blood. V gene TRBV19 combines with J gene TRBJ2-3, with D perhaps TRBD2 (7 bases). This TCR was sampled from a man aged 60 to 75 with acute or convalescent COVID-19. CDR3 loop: CASTIGGPSTDTQYF. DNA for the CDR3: TGTGCCAGTACCATCGGGGGGCCTAGCACAGATACGCAGTATTTT.